This entry lists 14 T cell receptor beta chains sequenced from one sample in a study of CDR3 diversity in severe acne. TCRdb re-analysed the PCR reads in MiXCR, keeping a single row per CDR3 protein. The sample includes some 90,000 distinct CDR3 sequences, approximately 49% seen only once; the top ten take under 14%. The sequencing sample was made of blood. The receptor source for this set is a male donor with severe acne vulgaris.

This clonotype has more than one count but fewer than ten. The rearrangement joins TRBV7-6 to TRBJ2-7; D is perhaps TRBD1 (5 bases). Germline V CDR1 and CDR2: SGHVS, FNYEAQ. V lost 0 bases to trimming and J lost 2 bases, with 8 bases between them. The CDR3 runs 14 residues. CDR3 region: CASSLAAGTYEQYF. The CDR3 region has the DNA TGTGCCAGCAGCTTAGCGGCAGGGACCTACGAGCAGTACTTC.

The chain combines TRBV15 with TRBJ1-2; D is unclear. Germline V gives CDR1 LNHNV, CDR2 YYDKDF (reference sequence). Trimming took 1 base from V and 2 from J, leaving 8 bases between them. This CDR3 is built from 14 residues. The CDR3 region is CATSRGRLNYGYTF. The CDR3 DNA sequence: TGTGCCACCAGCAGAGGTCGACTGAACTATGGCTACACCTTC.

The sample holds a few counts of this clonotype. A junction end diverges from the germline sequence, so it may reflect a read error. V gene TRBV27 combines with J gene TRBJ2-5, with D perhaps TRBD2 (6 bases). The CDR3 sequence is 16 residues long. The germline gives CDR1 MNHEY, CDR2 SMNVEV (reference sequence). Here the CDR3 reads CASSLLVPRGTETRYF. The CDR3 DNA sequence: TGTGCCAGCAGTTTACTCGTCCCACGGGGGACCGAGACCCGGTACTTC.

The chain couples TRBV29-1 to TRBJ2-6, with D tentatively TRBD1 (5 bases). V was clipped by 3 bases and J by 0 bases, with 12 bases between them. Looked up from germline, CDR1 is SQVTM and CDR2 is ANQGSEA. The CDR3 has 16 amino acids. In DNA form, the CDR3 reads TGCAGCGTTGAGCTGACAGTAACCTCTGGGGCCAACGTCCTGACTTTC. Translated: CSVELTVTSGANVLTF. Drawing the rest from reference TRBV29-1 and TRBJ2-6, the complete variable domain is SAVISQKPSRDICQRGTSLTIQCQVDSQVTMMFWYRQQPGQSLTLIATANQGSEATYESGFVIDKFPISRPNLTFSTLTVSNMSPEDSSIYLCSVELTVTSGANVLTFGAGSRLTVL.

This sequence joins TRBV13 and TRBJ1-1; possibly TRBD1 for D (5 bases). Germline assignment: CDR1 PRHDT and CDR2 FYEKMQ (reference sequence). Trimming removed 5 bases from V and 5 bases from J, with 15 bases in between. This CDR3 contains 14 residues. The CDR3 DNA sequence: TGTGCCAGCAGCCCCGGACACGTGGAGACTGAAGCTTTCTTT. Its protein product is CASSPGHVETEAFF. Drawing the rest from reference TRBV13 and TRBJ1-1, the complete variable domain is AAGVIQSPRHLIKEKRETATLKCYPIPRHDTVYWYQQGPGQDPQFLISFYEKMQSDKGSIPDRFSAQQFSDYHSELNMSSLELGDSALYFCASSPGHVETEAFFGQGTRLTVV.

The table lists this clonotype with many counts. J is TRBJ2-3 and V is TRBV2; 9 positions match TRBD2. V trimming: 9 bases; J trimming: 6 bases; junction bases outside the gene matches: 13. This CDR3 comprises 15 residues. Per germline, CDR1 SNHLY and CDR2 FYNNEI. The CDR3 loop is CARGNSGSAGDTQYF. Here the CDR3 DNA reads TGTGCCAGGGGAAATAGCGGGAGCGCAGGGGATACGCAGTATTTT.

Concerning this clonotype: Since a much larger clone is just one base distant, this may be a read error. CDR3 sequence (DNA): TGTGCCACCAGTGAATTAGGGGGAGCCCTAAGTGGCTACACCTTC. This codes for CATSELGGALSGYTF. The V call is TRBV24-1, the J call TRBJ1-2; TRBD1 might be the D (6 bases). Per the germline V gene, CDR1 is KGHDR and CDR2 is SFDVKD. Trimming cost V 4 bases and J 7 bases, with 18 bases left between them. The CDR3 loop spans 15 amino acids.

By share, this clonotype counts as medium-sized. This chain joins TRBV24-1 and TRBJ2-7; the match to TRBD2 covers 8 bases. This CDR3 comprises 13 residues. The germline V gene has CDR1 KGHDR and CDR2 SFDVKD. V dropped 5 bases and J dropped 4; count of bases not matched to a gene: 3. The CDR3 loop is CATSGGGRYEQYF. The DNA for the CDR3 is TGTGCCACCAGTGGCGGGGGGAGGTACGAGCAGTACTTC.

This clonotype was counted between two and nine times. The V and J genes are TRBV15 and TRBJ2-7, with 8 bases matching TRBD1. The trim removed 2 bases at V and 2 bases at J, leaving 8 bases unmatched. Germline V CDR1 and CDR2: LNHNV, YYDKDF (reference sequence). This CDR3 spans 16 amino acids. For the CDR3, the DNA is TGTGCCACCAGCAGATACCGGGACAGGCGAACCTACGAGCAGTACTTC. The encoded protein is CATSRYRDRRTYEQYF.

The chain carries TRBV4-3 and TRBJ2-7; D is unclear. The CDR3 extends over 15 amino acids. The V end was cut by 0 bases, the J end by 0 bases, with 9 bases between. The germline V gene has CDR1 LGHNA and CDR2 YSLEER. The CDR3 loop reads CASSQEVRTSYEQYF. CDR3 nucleotides: TGCGCCAGCAGCCAAGAGGTGCGAACCTCCTACGAGCAGTACTTC.

This clonotype was picked up many times. The gene calls are TRBV19 and TRBJ2-7; D is possibly TRBD1 (5 bases). Between the trimmed V and J ends, which lost 4 bases and 2 bases, there was a span of 12 bases. The CDR3 extends over 14 amino acids. Germline V gene sequence: CDR1 LNHDA, CDR2 SQIVND (reference sequence). CDR3 nucleotides: TGTGCCAGTAGTACCAACGACAGCCCCTACGAGCAGTACTTC. Translating it yields CASSTNDSPYEQYF.

This clonotype was counted only a few times. The chain uses TRBV7-8 and TRBJ1-6; D is uncertain. V lost 5 bases, J lost 9 bases, and 11 bases lay in between. Per the germline V gene, CDR1 is SGHVS and CDR2 is FQNEAQ. The CDR3 length is 13 residues. In nucleotides, the CDR3 is TGTGCCAGCAGCCCATGGCCTGGTTCACCCCTCCACTTT. Amino acids: CASSPWPGSPLHF.

This clonotype was found many times. The chain carries TRBV4-1 and TRBJ2-1; D gene unclear. Trimming removed 0 bases from V and 3 bases from J, with 3 bases in between. This CDR3 contains 13 residues. The V gene's germline CDR1 is MGHRA and CDR2 YSYEKL. The CDR3 DNA sequence: TGCGCCAGCAGCCAAGAATACTACAATGAGCAGTTCTTC. The encoded protein is CASSQEYYNEQFF.

The rearrangement joins TRBV10-3 to TRBJ2-3; D possibly corresponds to TRBD2 (6 bases). CDR3 length equals 15 residues. Germline assignment: CDR1 ENHRY and CDR2 SYGVKD. The V gene lost 6 bases and the J gene lost 1 base, with 14 bases spanning the gap. In DNA, the CDR3 is TGTGCCATCAGGACGGACGCTAGCGGCACAGATACGCAGTATTTT. This gives the protein CAIRTDASGTDTQYF.